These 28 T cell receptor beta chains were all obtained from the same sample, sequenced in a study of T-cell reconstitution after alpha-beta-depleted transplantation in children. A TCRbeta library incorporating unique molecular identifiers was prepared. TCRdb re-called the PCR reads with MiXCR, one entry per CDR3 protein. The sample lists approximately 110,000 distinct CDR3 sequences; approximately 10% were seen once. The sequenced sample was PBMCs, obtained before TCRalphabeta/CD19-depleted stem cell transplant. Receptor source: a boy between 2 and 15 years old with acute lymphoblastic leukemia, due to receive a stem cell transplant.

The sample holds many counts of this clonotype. The CDR3 is CASSLWGQETQYF. DNA for the CDR3: TGTGCCAGCAGTTTATGGGGACAAGAGACCCAGTACTTC. V gene TRBV12-3 or TRBV12-4 combines with J gene TRBJ2-5; D remains unclear. V lost 2 bases and J 2 bases, leaving 6 bases between the germline ends. This CDR3 contains 13 residues.

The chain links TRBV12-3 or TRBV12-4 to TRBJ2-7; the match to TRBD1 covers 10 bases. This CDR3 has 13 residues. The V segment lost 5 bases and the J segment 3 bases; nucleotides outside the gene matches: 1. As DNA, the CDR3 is TGTGCCAGCAGTGACAGGGGGCTCTACGAGCAGTACTTC. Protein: CASSDRGLYEQYF.

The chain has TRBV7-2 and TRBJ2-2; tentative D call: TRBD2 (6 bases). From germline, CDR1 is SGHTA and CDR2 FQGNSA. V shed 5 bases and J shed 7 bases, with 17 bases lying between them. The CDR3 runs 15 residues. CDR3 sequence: CASSPRVFGGGELFF. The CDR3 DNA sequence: TGTGCCAGCAGCCCGCGGGTTTTCGGGGGCGGGGAGCTGTTTTTT.

CDR3: CATSRDLRDEVGYTF. As DNA, the CDR3 is TGTGCCACCAGCAGAGATTTACGAGACGAAGTTGGCTACACCTTC. The chain carries TRBV15 and TRBJ1-2; unclear D gene. Per the germline V gene, CDR1 is LNHNV and CDR2 is YYDKDF (reference sequence). The CDR3 has 15 residues. The V and J ends lost 0 bases and 7 bases respectively, with 15 bases between them. The full variable domain, rest sourced from reference TRBV15 and TRBJ1-2, is DAMVIQNPRYQVTQFGKPVTLSCSQTLNHNVMYWYQQKSSQAPKLLFHYYDKDFNNEADTPDNFQSRRPNTSFCFLDIRSPGLGDTAMYLCATSRDLRDEVGYTFGSGTRLTVV.

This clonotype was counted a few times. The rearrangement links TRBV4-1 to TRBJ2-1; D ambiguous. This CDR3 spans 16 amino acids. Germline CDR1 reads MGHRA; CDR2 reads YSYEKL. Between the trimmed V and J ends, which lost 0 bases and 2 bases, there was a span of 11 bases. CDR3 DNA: TGCGCCAGCAGCCAAGAACGGTCTTACCCCTACAATGAGCAGTTCTTC. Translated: CASSQERSYPYNEQFF.

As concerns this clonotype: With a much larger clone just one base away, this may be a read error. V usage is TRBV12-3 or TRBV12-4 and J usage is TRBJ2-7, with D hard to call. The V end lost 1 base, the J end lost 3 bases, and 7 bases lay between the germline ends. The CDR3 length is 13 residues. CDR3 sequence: CASSLEARYEQYF. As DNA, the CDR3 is TGTGCCAGCAGTTTAGAGGCTCGCTACGAGCAGTACTTC.

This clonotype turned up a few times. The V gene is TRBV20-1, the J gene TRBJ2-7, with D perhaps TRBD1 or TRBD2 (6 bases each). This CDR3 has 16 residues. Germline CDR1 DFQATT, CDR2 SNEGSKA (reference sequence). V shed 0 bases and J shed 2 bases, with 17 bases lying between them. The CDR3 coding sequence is TGCAGTGCTAGAGATGAGGGGGGATCAGCTACCTACGAGCAGTACTTC. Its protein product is CSARDEGGSATYEQYF.

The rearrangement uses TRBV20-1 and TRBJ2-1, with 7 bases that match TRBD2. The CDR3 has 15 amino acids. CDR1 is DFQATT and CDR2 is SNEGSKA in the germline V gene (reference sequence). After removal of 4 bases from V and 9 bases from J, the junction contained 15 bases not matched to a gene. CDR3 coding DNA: TGCAGTGCTAAGTTTGGCGGGAGTAAGAAGAGTGAGCAGTTCTTC. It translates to CSAKFGGSKKSEQFF.

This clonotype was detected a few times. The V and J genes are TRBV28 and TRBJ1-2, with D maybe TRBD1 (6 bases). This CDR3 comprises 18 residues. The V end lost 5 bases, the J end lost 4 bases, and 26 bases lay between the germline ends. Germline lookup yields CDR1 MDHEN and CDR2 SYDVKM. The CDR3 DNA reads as TGTGCCAGCAGTCCAGCAACTGACAGGTTCCAAAGGGGCTATGGCTACACCTTC. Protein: CASSPATDRFQRGYGYTF.

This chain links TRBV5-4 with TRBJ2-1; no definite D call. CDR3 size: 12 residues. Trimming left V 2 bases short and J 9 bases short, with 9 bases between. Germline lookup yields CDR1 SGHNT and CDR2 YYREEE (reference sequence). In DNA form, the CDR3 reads TGTGCCAGCAGCTTTGCGTTTGGTGAGCAGTTCTTC. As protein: CASSFAFGEQFF.

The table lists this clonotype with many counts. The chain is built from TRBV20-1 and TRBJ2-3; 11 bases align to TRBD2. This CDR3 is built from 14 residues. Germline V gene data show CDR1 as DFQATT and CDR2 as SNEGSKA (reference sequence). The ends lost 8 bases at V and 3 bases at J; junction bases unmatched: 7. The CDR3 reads CSYGLAGGTDTQYF. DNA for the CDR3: TGCAGTTATGGACTAGCGGGTGGGACAGATACGCAGTATTTT.

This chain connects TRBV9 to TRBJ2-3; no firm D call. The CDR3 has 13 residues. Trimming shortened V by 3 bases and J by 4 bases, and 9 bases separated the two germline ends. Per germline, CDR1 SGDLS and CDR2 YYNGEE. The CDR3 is CASSGYMADTQYF. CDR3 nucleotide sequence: TGTGCCAGCAGCGGATACATGGCAGATACGCAGTATTTT.

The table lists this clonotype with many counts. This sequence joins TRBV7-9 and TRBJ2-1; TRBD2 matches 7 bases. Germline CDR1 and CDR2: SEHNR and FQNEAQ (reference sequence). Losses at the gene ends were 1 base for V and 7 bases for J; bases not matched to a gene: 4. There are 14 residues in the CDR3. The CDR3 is CASSLEREENEQFF. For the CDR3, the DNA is TGTGCCAGCAGCTTAGAACGGGAGGAGAATGAGCAGTTCTTC.

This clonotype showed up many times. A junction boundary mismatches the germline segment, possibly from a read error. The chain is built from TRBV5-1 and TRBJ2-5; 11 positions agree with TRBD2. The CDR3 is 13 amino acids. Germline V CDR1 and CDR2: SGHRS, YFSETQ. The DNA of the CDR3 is TGTGCCAGCAGTTTAGCGGGAGGGGAGACCCAGTACTTC. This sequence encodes CASSLAGGETQYF.

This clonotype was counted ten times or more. CDR3 DNA: TGTGCCAGCACCAAAGGAGGCACAATCAACTATGGCTACACCTTC. Its translation is CASTKGGTINYGYTF. V gene TRBV12-3 or TRBV12-4 combines with J gene TRBJ1-2; no firm D call. V lost 7 bases to trimming and J lost 2 bases, with 17 bases between them. The CDR3 has 15 amino acids.

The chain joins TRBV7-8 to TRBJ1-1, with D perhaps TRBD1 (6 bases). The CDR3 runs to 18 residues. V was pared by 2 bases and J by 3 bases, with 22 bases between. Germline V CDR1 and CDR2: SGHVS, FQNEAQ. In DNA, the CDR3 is TGTGCCAGCAGCTTAATGGCCAGGGGATATGAGGGGGACACTGAAGCTTTCTTT. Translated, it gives CASSLMARGYEGDTEAFF.

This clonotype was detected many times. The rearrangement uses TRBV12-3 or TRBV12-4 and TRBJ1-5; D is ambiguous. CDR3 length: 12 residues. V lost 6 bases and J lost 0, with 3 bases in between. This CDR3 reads CASRISNQPQHF. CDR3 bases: TGTGCCAGCAGGATTAGCAATCAGCCCCAGCATTTT.

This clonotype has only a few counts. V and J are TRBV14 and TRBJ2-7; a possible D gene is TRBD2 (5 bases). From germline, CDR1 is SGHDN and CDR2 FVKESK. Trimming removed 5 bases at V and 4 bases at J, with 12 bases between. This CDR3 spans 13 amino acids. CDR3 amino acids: CASSDSPGYEQYF. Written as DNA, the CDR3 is TGTGCCAGCAGCGACTCGCCGGGGTACGAGCAGTACTTC.

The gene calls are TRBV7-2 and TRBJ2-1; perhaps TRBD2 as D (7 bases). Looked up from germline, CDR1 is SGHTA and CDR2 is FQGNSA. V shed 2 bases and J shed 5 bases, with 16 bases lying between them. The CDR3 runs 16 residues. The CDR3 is CASSLNSGGPNNEQFF. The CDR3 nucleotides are TGTGCCAGCAGCTTAAATTCGGGGGGCCCAAACAATGAGCAGTTCTTC.

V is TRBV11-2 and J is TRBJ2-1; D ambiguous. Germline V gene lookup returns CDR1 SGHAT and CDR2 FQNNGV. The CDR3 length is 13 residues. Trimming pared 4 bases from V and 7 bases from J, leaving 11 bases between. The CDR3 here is CASSSPPENEQFF. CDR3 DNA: TGTGCCAGCAGCTCCCCCCCCGAGAATGAGCAGTTCTTC.

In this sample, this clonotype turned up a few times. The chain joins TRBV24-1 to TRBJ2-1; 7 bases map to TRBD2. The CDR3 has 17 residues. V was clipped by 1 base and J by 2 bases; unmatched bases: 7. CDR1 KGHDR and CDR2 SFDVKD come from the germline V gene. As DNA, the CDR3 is TGTGCCACCAGTGATTTCAGGCCAAGCGGGGCCTACAATGAGCAGTTCTTC. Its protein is CATSDFRPSGAYNEQFF.

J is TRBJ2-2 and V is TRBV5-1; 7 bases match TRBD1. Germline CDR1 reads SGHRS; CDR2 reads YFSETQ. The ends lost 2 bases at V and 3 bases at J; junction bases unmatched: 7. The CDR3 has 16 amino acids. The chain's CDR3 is CASSFTGVRDTGELFF. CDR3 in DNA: TGCGCCAGCAGCTTTACAGGGGTGAGGGACACCGGGGAGCTGTTTTTT.

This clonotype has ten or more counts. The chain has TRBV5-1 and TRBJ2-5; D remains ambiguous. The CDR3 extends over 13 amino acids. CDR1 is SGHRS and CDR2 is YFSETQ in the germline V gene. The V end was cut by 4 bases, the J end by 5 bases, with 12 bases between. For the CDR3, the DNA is TGCGCCAGCAGCCGATCCCCGGCGGAGACCCAGTACTTC. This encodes CASSRSPAETQYF. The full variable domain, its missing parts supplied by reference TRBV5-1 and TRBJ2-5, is KAGVTQTPRYLIKTRGQQVTLSCSPISGHRSVSWYQQTPGQGLQFLFEYFSETQRNKGNFPGRFSGRQFSNSRSEMNVSTLELGDSALYLCASSRSPAETQYFGPGTRLLVL.

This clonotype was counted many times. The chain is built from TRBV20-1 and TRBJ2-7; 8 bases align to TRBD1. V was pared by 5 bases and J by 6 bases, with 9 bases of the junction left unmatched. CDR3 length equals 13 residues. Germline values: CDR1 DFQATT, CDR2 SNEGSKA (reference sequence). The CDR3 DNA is TGCAGTGCTCGAGTACTAACAGGGGGCGAGCAGTACTTC. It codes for CSARVLTGGEQYF.

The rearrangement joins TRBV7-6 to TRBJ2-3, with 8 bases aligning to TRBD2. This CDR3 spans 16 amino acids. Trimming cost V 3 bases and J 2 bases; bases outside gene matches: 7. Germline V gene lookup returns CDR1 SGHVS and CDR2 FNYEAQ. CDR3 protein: CASSLGAGAPTDTQYF. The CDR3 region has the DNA TGTGCCAGCAGCTTGGGAGCGGGAGCCCCCACAGATACGCAGTATTTT.

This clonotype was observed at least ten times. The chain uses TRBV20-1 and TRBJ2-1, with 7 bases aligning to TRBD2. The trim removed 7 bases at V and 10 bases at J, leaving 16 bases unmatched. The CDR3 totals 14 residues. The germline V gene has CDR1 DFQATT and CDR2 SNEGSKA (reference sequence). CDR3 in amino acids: CSGNTGTMYREQFF. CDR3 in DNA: TGCAGTGGCAACACCGGGACTATGTATAGGGAGCAGTTCTTC.

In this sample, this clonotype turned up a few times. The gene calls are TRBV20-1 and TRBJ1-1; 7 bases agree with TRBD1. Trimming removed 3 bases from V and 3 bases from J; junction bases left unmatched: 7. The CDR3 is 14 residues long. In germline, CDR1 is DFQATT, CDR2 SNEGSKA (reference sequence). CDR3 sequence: CSARRRGQDTEAFF. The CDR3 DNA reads TGCAGTGCTAGGAGGAGGGGGCAGGACACTGAAGCTTTCTTT.

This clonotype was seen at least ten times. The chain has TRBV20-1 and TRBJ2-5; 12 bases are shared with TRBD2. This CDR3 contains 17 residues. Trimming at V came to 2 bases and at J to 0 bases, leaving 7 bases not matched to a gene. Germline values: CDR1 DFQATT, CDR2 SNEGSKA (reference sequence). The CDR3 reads CSARRLAGGPYQETQYF. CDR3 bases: TGCAGTGCTAGAAGGCTAGCGGGAGGGCCGTACCAAGAGACCCAGTACTTC.